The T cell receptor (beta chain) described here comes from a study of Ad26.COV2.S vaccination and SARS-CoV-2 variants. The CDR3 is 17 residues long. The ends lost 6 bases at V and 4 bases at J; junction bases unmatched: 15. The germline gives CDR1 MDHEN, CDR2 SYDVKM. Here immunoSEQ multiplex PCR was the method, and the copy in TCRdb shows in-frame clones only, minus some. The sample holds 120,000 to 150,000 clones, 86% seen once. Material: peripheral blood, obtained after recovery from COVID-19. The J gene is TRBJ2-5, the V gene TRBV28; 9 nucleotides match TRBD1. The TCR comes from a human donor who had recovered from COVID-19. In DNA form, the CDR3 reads TGTGCCAGCAGCGGACAGGGGCGGGCTGGGGTCGCAGAGACCCAGTACTTC. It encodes CASSGQGRAGVAETQYF.